The T cell receptor beta chain under discussion was sequenced for a study of blood T cell repertoires in COVID-19. Assay: immunoSEQ multiplex PCR; the TCRdb copy retains only in-frame clones and omits some. The sample consists of approximately 190,000 clones, under 90% of them appearing once. The receptor was derived from a man between 60 and 75 years old with acute or convalescent COVID-19. Sample: peripheral blood.

The CDR3 here is CASRHGDTQYF. The CDR3 region has the DNA TGTGCCAGCAGGCACGGGGATACGCAGTATTTT. The J gene is TRBJ2-3, the V gene TRBV9; no reliable D call. The germline V gene encodes CDR1 SGDLS and CDR2 YYNGEE. The CDR3 contains 11 residues. V was pared by 5 bases and J by 6 bases, with 7 bases between.